This T cell receptor beta chain comes out of a study of T cells in Graves' hyperthyroidism and ophthalmopathy. For the study at large: Peripheral blood samples were taken at initial diagnosis, prior to any treatment.

Amplification of TCR beta CDR3 regions was performed using RNA transcripts as template. Using the HTBI primer set, a first-round RT-PCR was run on the TCR CDR3. MiXCR, run by TCRdb on the multiplex PCR reads, gives a single entry per CDR3 protein. The sample has 300,000 to 350,000 distinct CDR3 sequences, approximately 13% seen once. This clonotype was observed at least ten times. Antigen unknown. Study-wide findings and caveats: Onset of ophthalmopathy came a median roughly 6.5 months after the model predicted it.

The clonotype comes from a woman in her 30s with Graves' hyperthyroidism. Material for sequencing was blood.

CDR3 DNA sequence: TGTGCCAGCAGTTTATCCTCCACCCAGGGTCAGCCCCAGCATTTT. Protein sequence: CASSLSSTQGQPQHF. The rearrangement uses TRBV27 and TRBJ1-5; tentative D call: TRBD1 (5 bases). V lost 0 bases, J lost 6 bases, and 12 bases lay in between. In germline, CDR1 is MNHEY, CDR2 SMNVEV (reference sequence). The CDR3 runs to 15 residues.